The 24 T cell receptor beta chains below all came from one sample that was sequenced in a study of blood T cells in healthy people across ages. Alongside a J-beta primer mix, a sample-barcoded 5' primer served in a second PCR lasting roughly 7 to 12 cycles. TCRdb itself ran the 5' RACE reads through MiXCR, one entry per CDR3 protein. This table holds about 1.8 million distinct CDR3 sequences, about 50% found once. The sample taken for sequencing was blood. The source is a woman between 40 and 50 years old in good health.

The V gene is TRBV27, the J gene TRBJ2-7, with D possibly matching TRBD1 (6 bases). This CDR3 has 15 residues. The germline V gene has CDR1 MNHEY and CDR2 SMNVEV (reference sequence). Trimming cost V 2 bases and J 1 base, with 12 bases left between them. The CDR3 here is CASSLSRRGSYEQYF. CDR3 coding DNA: TGTGCCAGCAGTTTAAGCCGTAGGGGGTCCTACGAGCAGTACTTC.

Turning to this clonotype: The junction departs from the called germline gene at one end, perhaps through a read error. The chain has TRBV4-2 and TRBJ2-4; D unresolved. The tail of the sequence fits TRBJ2-5 better, so the J call may be wrong. This CDR3 has 16 residues. Germline CDR1 reads LGHNA; CDR2 reads YNFKEQ. CDR3 DNA: TGTGCCAGCGGCCAAGCCCTTCGTCAGAATTTAGAGACCCAGTACTTC. This gives the protein CASGQALRQNLETQYF.

This clonotype was found a few times. V usage is TRBV6-2 or TRBV6-3 and J usage is TRBJ1-2; maybe TRBD1 (5 bases). Per the germline V gene, CDR1 is MNHEY and CDR2 is SVGEGT. Trimming shortened V by 5 bases and J by 3 bases, and 22 bases separated the two germline ends. This CDR3 comprises 17 residues. CDR3: CASSALMGRDSHYGYTF. In DNA, the CDR3 is TGTGCCAGCAGTGCGCTCATGGGCCGGGACTCCCACTATGGCTACACCTTC.

This clonotype appeared a few times. The chain uses TRBV29-1 and TRBJ2-6; D is undetermined. Germline CDR1 SQVTM, CDR2 ANQGSEA. This CDR3 is 13 amino acids long. The V gene lost 2 bases and the J gene lost 0 bases, with 2 bases spanning the gap. The CDR3 DNA sequence: TGCAGCGTTGAAACCTCTGGGGCCAACGTCCTGACTTTC. It codes for CSVETSGANVLTF.

V usage is TRBV20-1 and J usage is TRBJ2-7, with D perhaps assigned TRBD1 or TRBD2 (5 bases each). Germline CDR1 reads DFQATT; CDR2 reads SNEGSKA (reference sequence). The length of the CDR3 is 15 residues. V shed 0 bases and J shed 2 bases, with 14 bases lying between them. The CDR3 reads CSARDRAGGTYEQYF. CDR3 in DNA: TGCAGTGCTAGAGACCGTGCTGGGGGAACCTACGAGCAGTACTTC.

The genes are TRBV6-2 or TRBV6-3 and TRBJ2-5; 7 bases line up with TRBD1. Unmatched junction bases numbered 31, after V lost 4 bases and J lost 2 bases. This CDR3 has 23 amino acids. Germline V gene data show CDR1 as MNHEY and CDR2 as SVGEGT. The chain's CDR3 is CASSFAHRGRTFSDLRRQETQYF. CDR3 nucleotides: TGTGCCAGCAGTTTCGCACACAGGGGTCGGACCTTCTCTGACCTGCGACGGCAAGAGACCCAGTACTTC.

This rearrangement joins TRBV7-6 to TRBJ1-1; D is possibly TRBD1 (6 bases). Germline-derived CDR1 and CDR2 are SGHVS and FNYEAQ. Trimming stripped 2 bases from V and 0 bases from J, with 13 bases between. There are 16 residues in the CDR3. The CDR3 spells CASSLISSGVNTEAFF. Written as DNA, the CDR3 is TGTGCCAGCAGCTTAATCTCATCAGGGGTGAACACTGAAGCTTTCTTT. The whole variable domain, remainder taken from reference TRBV7-6 and TRBJ1-1, is GAGVSQSPRYKVTKRGQDVALRCDPISGHVSLYWYRQALGQGPEFLTYFNYEAQQDKSGLPNDRFSAERPEGSISTLTIQRTEQRDSAMYRCASSLISSGVNTEAFFGQGTRLTVV.

The chain is built from TRBV29-1 and TRBJ1-3, with a tentative D call TRBD1 (5 bases). Per germline, CDR1 SQVTM and CDR2 ANQGSEA. Trimming pared 2 bases from V and 8 bases from J, leaving 16 bases between. The CDR3 totals 14 residues. The CDR3 is CSVEPRGSWHTIYF. CDR3 DNA: TGCAGCGTTGAACCCCGGGGGTCTTGGCACACCATATATTTT.

The chain has TRBV6-5 and TRBJ2-3; 8 positions match TRBD2. The CDR3 is made up of 15 amino acids. The germline V gene has CDR1 MNHEY and CDR2 SVGAGI. The J segment lost 4 bases and the V segment lost 1 base, leaving 4 bases of the junction unmatched. CDR3 coding DNA: TGTGCCAGCAGTTACTTCGGGGGGGCTTCAGATACGCAGTATTTT. This translates into CASSYFGGASDTQYF.

V gene TRBV27 combines with J gene TRBJ2-5; D may be TRBD1 or TRBD2 (5 bases each). V lost 6 bases and J lost 4, with 27 bases in between. Germline CDR1 is MNHEY and CDR2 is SMNVEV (reference sequence). The length of the CDR3 is 18 residues. CDR3 coding DNA: TGTGCCAGCAGCGTTAGAGTTCCGGCCGGGGACGGAGGAGAGACCCAGTACTTC. Protein: CASSVRVPAGDGGETQYF.

This chain links TRBV2 with TRBJ2-5; 7 bases match TRBD1. This CDR3 contains 15 residues. The J segment lost 2 bases and the V segment lost 7 bases, leaving 10 bases of the junction unmatched. Germline CDR1 is SNHLY and CDR2 is FYNNEI. The CDR3 bases are TGTGCCAGCACCTTCGAACAGGGGTTACAAGAGACCCAGTACTTC. Protein sequence: CASTFEQGLQETQYF. The whole variable domain, remainder taken from reference TRBV2 and TRBJ2-5, is EPEVTQTPSHQVTQMGQEVILRCVPISNHLYFYWYRQILGQKVEFLVSFYNNEISEKSEIFDDQFSVERPDGSNFTLKIRSTKLEDSAMYFCASTFEQGLQETQYFGPGTRLLVL.

The chain employs TRBV4-1 and TRBJ2-5; no clear D gene. Between the trimmed V and J ends, which lost 0 bases and 5 bases, there was a span of 22 bases. Germline values: CDR1 MGHRA, CDR2 YSYEKL. The CDR3 runs to 18 residues. In DNA, the CDR3 is TGCGCCAGCAGCCAAGAGTTGTCGCAAGTCATAGGGCGGGAGACCCAGTACTTC. This encodes CASSQELSQVIGRETQYF.

The chain combines TRBV7-9 with TRBJ2-1, with 9 bases fitting TRBD2. In germline, CDR1 is SEHNR, CDR2 FQNEAQ (reference sequence). The V gene end was trimmed by 2 bases and the J gene end by 4 bases; junction bases not matched to a gene: 3. The CDR3 is made up of 15 amino acids. The CDR3 reads CASSLRLAEYNEQFF. The CDR3 DNA reads as TGTGCCAGCAGCTTAAGACTAGCGGAATACAATGAGCAGTTCTTC.

This sequence joins TRBV14 and TRBJ1-2; no reliable D call. The V end was cut by 2 bases, the J end by 2 bases, with 15 bases between. The CDR3 runs to 16 residues. Germline V lookup: CDR1 SGHDN, CDR2 FVKESK. In DNA form, the CDR3 reads TGTGCCAGCAGCCAAAACGGAGGGTTTCGAAACTATGGCTACACCTTC. It encodes CASSQNGGFRNYGYTF.

The gene calls are TRBV7-2 and TRBJ2-5; D not certain. CDR1 is SGHTA, CDR2 FQGNSA, per germline. The CDR3 length is 15 residues. The V end was cut by 4 bases, the J end by 2 bases, with 14 bases between. For the CDR3, the DNA is TGTGCCAGCAGCTCTTTGGAAGAAGAACAAGAGACCCAGTACTTC. Translating gives CASSSLEEEQETQYF. Together with reference TRBV7-2 and TRBJ2-5, the CDR3 gives the full variable domain: GAGVSQSPSNKVTEKGKDVELRCDPISGHTALYWYRQSLGQGLEFLIYFQGNSAPDKSGLPSDRFSAERTGGSVSTLTIQRTQQEDSAVYLCASSSLEEEQETQYFGPGTRLLVL.

Only a few counts were recorded for this clonotype. The chain combines TRBV25-1 with TRBJ2-7; D call uncertain. Trimming took 6 bases from V and 3 from J, leaving 9 bases between them. CDR1 and CDR2 (germline): MGHDK, SYGVNS. The CDR3 contains 12 residues. The CDR3 reads CASSDTIYEQYF. In nucleotides, the CDR3 is TGTGCCAGCAGCGATACGATCTACGAGCAGTACTTC.

The chain's CDR3 is CASRESGQLYEQYF. CDR3 DNA sequence: TGTGCCAGCAGGGAATCGGGACAGCTCTACGAGCAGTACTTC. This chain joins TRBV28 and TRBJ2-7; 7 bases match TRBD1. After removal of 6 bases from V and 3 bases from J, the junction contained 8 bases not matched to a gene. CDR1 is MDHEN and CDR2 is SYDVKM in the germline V gene. The CDR3 contains 14 residues.

This sequence joins TRBV6-5 and TRBJ2-1, with 7 positions matching TRBD1. V gave up 5 bases and J gave up 15 bases; unmatched junction bases: 13. Per the germline V gene, CDR1 is MNHEY and CDR2 is SVGAGI. This CDR3 is 13 amino acids long. In nucleotides, the CDR3 is TGTGCCAGCAGTCCGCTCGACAGGGTTCTGCCGTTCTTC. Protein: CASSPLDRVLPFF.

The chain links TRBV7-9 to TRBJ2-6; 13 bases line up with TRBD2. CDR3 size: 18 residues. The V gene's germline CDR1 is SEHNR and CDR2 FQNEAQ (reference sequence). V shed 8 bases and J 3 bases; nucleotides not matched to a gene: 10. The CDR3 coding sequence is TGTGCCAGCGGTGGCGGACTAGCGGGAGTAAGTGGGGCCAACGTCCTGACTTTC. Translation: CASGGGLAGVSGANVLTF. Using reference TRBV7-9 and TRBJ2-6 for the parts outside the CDR3, the full variable domain is DTGVSQNPRHKITKRGQNVTFRCDPISEHNRLYWYRQTLGQGPEFLTYFQNEAQLEKSRLLSDRFSAERPKGSFSTLEIQRTEQGDSAMYLCASGGGLAGVSGANVLTFGAGSRLTVL.

The chain is built from TRBV4-3 and TRBJ1-2; perhaps TRBD1 as D (5 bases). This CDR3 contains 15 residues. CDR1 is LGHNA and CDR2 is YSLEER in the germline V gene. Trimming shortened V by 0 bases and J by 2 bases, and 10 bases separated the two germline ends. The CDR3 loop reads CASSQEGRTNYGYTF. Here the CDR3 DNA reads TGCGCCAGCAGCCAAGAGGGACGGACCAACTATGGCTACACCTTC.

This chain joins TRBV15 and TRBJ2-3, with 8 bases fitting TRBD2. In germline, CDR1 is LNHNV, CDR2 YYDKDF (reference sequence). The junction had 13 bases not matched to a gene; V was cut back by 0 bases and J by 5 bases. The CDR3 runs 18 residues. The CDR3 sequence is CATSRDQPTGGPGDTQYF. DNA for the CDR3: TGTGCCACCAGCAGAGATCAGCCAACGGGGGGGCCAGGAGATACGCAGTATTTT. The full variable domain, its missing parts supplied by reference TRBV15 and TRBJ2-3, is DAMVIQNPRYQVTQFGKPVTLSCSQTLNHNVMYWYQQKSSQAPKLLFHYYDKDFNNEADTPDNFQSRRPNTSFCFLDIRSPGLGDTAMYLCATSRDQPTGGPGDTQYFGPGTRLTVL.

The chain employs TRBV20-1 and TRBJ2-7; D not resolved. Germline CDR1 reads DFQATT; CDR2 reads SNEGSKA (reference sequence). Trimming shortened V by 6 bases and J by 3 bases, and 24 bases separated the two germline ends. The CDR3 extends over 16 amino acids. CDR3 sequence: CSARSVTAGTYYEQYF. The CDR3 DNA reads as TGCAGTGCCAGGTCAGTCACGGCCGGTACCTACTACGAGCAGTACTTC.

The chain carries TRBV20-1 and TRBJ2-3; D is ambiguous. There are 14 residues in the CDR3. Germline assignment: CDR1 DFQATT and CDR2 SNEGSKA (reference sequence). The ends were cut back, 6 bases at V and 4 bases at J, with 17 bases in the middle. The CDR3 DNA is TGCAGTGCCGAATCGCCATGGGCATCAGATACGCAGTATTTT. This gives the protein CSAESPWASDTQYF.

This clonotype was seen only a few times. This rearrangement joins TRBV7-2 to TRBJ2-5; possibly TRBD1 or TRBD2 for D (5 bases each). The V and J ends lost 1 base and 5 bases respectively, with 11 bases between them. This CDR3 region has 14 residues. Germline V gene data show CDR1 as SGHTA and CDR2 as FQGNSA. DNA of the CDR3: TGTGCCAGCAGCTTAGGGCGGTGGGGGGAGACCCAGTACTTC. Its translation is CASSLGRWGETQYF.